The 21 T cell receptor beta chains reported below all come from one sample, sequenced in a study of Ad26.COV2.S vaccination and SARS-CoV-2 variants. Sample treatment: around 19 received Ad26.COV2.S at low or high dose, single or two shots; roughly five received placebo; per-sample allocation not given. The samples were gathered on day 63 after the first injection of vaccine or placebo. Clones were sequenced by immunoSEQ multiplex PCR, and TCRdb holds only the in-frame ones, with some missing. Seen here are about 410,000 clones, approximately 90% observed once, and the top ten hold around 1.9%. The specimen comprised peripheral blood, sampled in a trial of Ad26.COV2.S vaccine versus placebo. All receptors derive from a person aged 18 to 65 who received the Ad26.COV2.S COVID-19 vaccine or a placebo.

By frequency in the sample, this clone is medium-sized (0.01 to 0.1%). V gene TRBV5-6 combines with J gene TRBJ1-1; D not certain. Deletions cut 3 bases from V and 1 base from J, with 10 bases between. The CDR3 spans 14 residues. Germline CDR1 is SGHDT and CDR2 is YYEEEE. Here the CDR3 DNA reads TGTGCCAGCAGCTCCTTAGGGCCGAACACTGAAGCTTTCTTT. Its translation is CASSSLGPNTEAFF.

This sequence joins TRBV24-1 and TRBJ1-2; D perhaps matches TRBD1 (5 bases). The V gene lost 3 bases and the J gene lost 8 bases, with 21 bases spanning the gap. The CDR3 contains 16 residues. Germline-derived CDR1 and CDR2 are KGHDR and SFDVKD. This chain's CDR3 is CATSDATSGISNGYTF. The DNA of the CDR3 is TGTGCCACCAGTGATGCAACATCAGGGATTTCGAACGGCTACACCTTC.

V gene TRBV6-6 combines with J gene TRBJ1-1; perhaps TRBD1 as D (6 bases). There are 13 residues in the CDR3. Germline lookup yields CDR1 MNHNY and CDR2 SVGAGI (reference sequence). V lost 5 bases, J lost 5 bases, and 12 bases lay in between. CDR3 coding DNA: TGTGCCAGCAGTCACAGGGTGGAAACTGAAGCTTTCTTT. Its protein is CASSHRVETEAFF.

This chain joins TRBV6-5 and TRBJ2-1, with 13 bases lining up with TRBD2. V shed 6 bases and J 8 bases; nucleotides not matched to a gene: 7. CDR3 length: 15 residues. Germline-derived CDR1 and CDR2 are MNHEY and SVGAGI. The CDR3 DNA is TGTGCCAGCAGCCAACTAGCGGGAGGGTTCGATGAGCAGTTCTTC. Protein sequence: CASSQLAGGFDEQFF.

The chain links TRBV9 to TRBJ2-5; weak D call: TRBD2 (5 bases). The V end lost 0 bases, the J end lost 8 bases, and 8 bases lay between the germline ends. Germline loops: CDR1 SGDLS, CDR2 YYNGEE. CDR3 length: 12 residues. The CDR3, as DNA: TGTGCCAGCAGCGTAGTGGGAGACACCCAGTACTTC. Residues: CASSVVGDTQYF.

This rearrangement joins TRBV3-1 (or the pseudogene TRBV3-2) to TRBJ2-7, with D unclear. Trimming left V 4 bases short and J 4 bases short, with 14 bases between. The CDR3 runs 14 residues. Per the germline V gene, CDR1 is LGHDT and CDR2 is YNNKEL (reference sequence). The CDR3 DNA reads TGTGCCAGCAGCCCGCCAAAAGGTAGATACGAGCAGTACTTC. It specifies CASSPPKGRYEQYF.

The V and J genes are TRBV11-2 and TRBJ2-1, with D perhaps matching TRBD2 (6 bases). The V gene lost 2 bases and the J gene lost 7 bases, with 15 bases spanning the gap. CDR3 size: 15 residues. Germline V gene lookup returns CDR1 SGHAT and CDR2 FQNNGV. The CDR3 nucleotides read TGTGCCAGCAGCTTAACTCGGGGGAGAAGGAATGAGCAGTTCTTC. Its translation: CASSLTRGRRNEQFF. Full variable domain (missing parts from reference TRBV11-2 and TRBJ2-1): EAGVAQSPRYKIIEKRQSVAFWCNPISGHATLYWYQQILGQGPKLLIQFQNNGVVDDSQLPKDRFSAERLKGVDSTLKIQPAKLEDSAVYLCASSLTRGRRNEQFFGPGTRLTVL.

This clone was observed a single time. The rearrangement joins TRBV20-1 to TRBJ1-1; no clear D. The length of the CDR3 is 11 residues. Trimming cost V 1 base and J 10 bases, with 10 bases left between them. Germline values: CDR1 DFQATT, CDR2 SNEGSKA (reference sequence). The DNA for the CDR3 is TGCAGTGCTAGAGGGGAGACGAGAGCTTTCTTT. Translation gives CSARGETRAFF.

The chain is built from TRBV27 and TRBJ2-2; 13 bases map to TRBD2. Per the germline V gene, CDR1 is MNHEY and CDR2 is SMNVEV (reference sequence). The ends lost 4 bases at V and 5 bases at J; junction bases unmatched: 7. The CDR3 totals 17 residues. For the CDR3, the DNA is TGTGCCAGCAGTTCCCAAGGACTAGCGGGAGTTACCGGGGAGCTGTTTTTT. It translates to CASSSQGLAGVTGELFF.

The chain recombines TRBV6-2 or TRBV6-3 with TRBJ1-2, with D maybe TRBD1 (6 bases). Germline V CDR1 and CDR2: MNHEY, SVGEGT. The V end was cut by 2 bases, the J end by 3 bases, with 16 bases between. There are 16 residues in the CDR3. In nucleotides, the CDR3 is TGTGCCAGCAGTTACGGGGGACAAATCGGGGACTATGGCTACACCTTC. Residues: CASSYGGQIGDYGYTF.

The chain uses TRBV4-2 and TRBJ2-1, with 10 nucleotides matching TRBD1. V was clipped by 4 bases and J by 7 bases; unmatched bases: 10. The CDR3 is made up of 16 amino acids. The germline gives CDR1 LGHNA, CDR2 YNFKEQ. The chain's CDR3 is CASSRFLGQGRNEQFF. The CDR3 nucleotides are TGTGCCAGCAGCCGATTCCTGGGACAGGGGAGGAATGAGCAGTTCTTC.

The V call is TRBV11-3, the J call TRBJ2-1; the match to TRBD2 covers 8 bases. This CDR3 is 13 amino acids long. Germline CDR1 SGHNT, CDR2 YENEEA. J was trimmed by 15 bases and V by 4 bases; bases with no gene match: 11. The CDR3 here is CASSSSAGGPWFF. In DNA, the CDR3 is TGTGCCAGCAGCTCCTCGGCGGGAGGACCGTGGTTCTTC.

The rearrangement links TRBV7-3 to TRBJ2-7; D is perhaps TRBD1 (5 bases). CDR3 size: 16 residues. Germline V CDR1 and CDR2: SGHTA, FQGTGA. The V end lost 2 bases, the J end lost 0 bases, and 14 bases lay between the germline ends. CDR3 in amino acids: CASSLLGTGFSYEQYF. The CDR3 DNA reads TGTGCCAGCAGCTTATTAGGTACAGGATTCTCCTACGAGCAGTACTTC.

This clone has only one observation. This chain uses TRBV16 with TRBJ1-5; D unresolved. The CDR3 length is 14 residues. From germline, CDR1 is KGHSY and CDR2 FQNENV. Between the trimmed V and J ends, which lost 2 bases and 2 bases, there was a span of 7 bases. DNA of the CDR3: TGTGCCAGCAGCCAAGGGTTGGGCAATCAGCCCCAGCATTTT. Residues: CASSQGLGNQPQHF.

A single count supports this clone. The genes are TRBV7-9 and TRBJ2-3; D may be TRBD2 (6 bases). The CDR3 has 13 amino acids. The germline gives CDR1 SEHNR, CDR2 FQNEAQ (reference sequence). Trimming removed 4 bases at V and 6 bases at J, with 11 bases between. The CDR3 is CASSWAGTDTQYF. For the CDR3, the DNA is TGTGCCAGCAGCTGGGCGGGGACGGATACGCAGTATTTT.

The CDR3 bases are TGTGCCAGCAGCTACAGCCTTGGGAATGAGCAGTTCTTC. This sequence encodes CASSYSLGNEQFF. V usage is TRBV7-3 and J usage is TRBJ2-1; D ambiguous. CDR1 is SGHTA and CDR2 is FQGTGA in the germline V gene. V lost 4 bases and J 7 bases, leaving 11 bases between the germline ends. CDR3 length equals 13 residues.

This sequence joins TRBV5-4 and TRBJ1-4; a weak D match, TRBD1 (5 bases). The CDR3 spans 15 residues. Germline V gives CDR1 SGHNT, CDR2 YYREEE (reference sequence). V dropped 4 bases and J dropped 6 bases, with 16 bases sitting between them. The CDR3 nucleotides read TGTGCCAGCAGCCCGTCAGGGCGTAGAGATGAAAAACTGTTTTTT. It specifies CASSPSGRRDEKLFF.

V usage is TRBV6-4 and J usage is TRBJ2-1; 8 nucleotides match TRBD2. Trimming removed 0 bases from V and 3 bases from J; junction bases left unmatched: 4. Germline-derived CDR1 and CDR2 are MRHNA and SNTAGT. The CDR3 is made up of 16 amino acids. CDR3 loop: CASSDSVGRGYNEQFF. CDR3 nucleotides: TGTGCCAGCAGTGACTCGGTCGGGAGGGGCTACAATGAGCAGTTCTTC.

The chain is built from TRBV7-6 and TRBJ2-7; D not certain. The CDR3 has 15 residues. V shed 1 base and J shed 0 bases, with 10 bases lying between them. Germline CDR1 SGHVS, CDR2 FNYEAQ. In DNA, the CDR3 is TGTGCCAGCAGCTTAGTCGTGGACGGCTCCTACGAGCAGTACTTC. It encodes CASSLVVDGSYEQYF.

The genes are TRBV6-5 and TRBJ2-7, with no clear D. Germline V gene data show CDR1 as MNHEY and CDR2 as SVGAGI. The V and J ends lost 0 bases and 2 bases respectively, with 8 bases between them. This CDR3 contains 14 residues. The CDR3 loop reads CASSYSWQAYEQYF. The CDR3 region has the DNA TGTGCCAGCAGTTACTCGTGGCAGGCCTACGAGCAGTACTTC.

CDR3 in amino acids: CASRLSGEGDTQYF. The DNA of the CDR3 is TGTGCCAGCAGATTATCGGGGGAGGGGGATACGCAGTATTTT. This chain joins TRBV6-6 and TRBJ2-3; 7 positions agree with TRBD2. The germline gives CDR1 MNHNY, CDR2 SVGAGI (reference sequence). The CDR3 covers 14 residues. The J segment lost 6 bases and the V segment lost 6 bases, leaving 9 bases of the junction unmatched.